This entry lists 5 T cell receptor beta chains sequenced from one sample in a study of shared clonotypes between healthy human individuals. Cells designated naive CD8 were CD45RO-negative and were positively selected for CCR7, with terminally differentiated effector memory CD45RA+ cells excluded. Some clones are missing from TCRdb's copy, which holds only in-frame ones; the method was immunoSEQ multiplex PCR. The data hold 2 million or so clones, with less than 95% observed a single time. The source material was naive CD8+ T cells sorted from blood. Source of these receptors: a man aged 18 to 30 in good health.

In the case of this clone: Different DNA sequences within this sample yield the same CDR3. The V call is TRBV4-3, the J call TRBJ2-7; a weak D match, TRBD1 (6 bases). V was pared by 0 bases and J by 0 bases, with 9 bases between. The CDR3 extends over 15 amino acids. The germline CDR1 and CDR2 sequences are LGHNA and YSLEER. In nucleotides, the CDR3 is TGCGCCAGCAGCCAAGATCAAGGGGGCTCCTACGAGCAGTACTTC. It specifies CASSQDQGGSYEQYF.

The chain joins TRBV6-1 to TRBJ1-1; no reliable D call. There are 11 residues in the CDR3. V shed 6 bases and J shed 0 bases, with 2 bases lying between them. Germline-derived CDR1 and CDR2 are MNHNS and SASEGT. This CDR3 is CASRLNTEAFF. In DNA, the CDR3 is TGTGCCAGCAGATTGAACACTGAAGCTTTCTTT.

The chain employs TRBV6-8 and TRBJ1-5, with TRBD1 identical over 7 bases. Germline values: CDR1 MNHGY, CDR2 SAAAGT. With 7 bases clipped from V and 0 bases from J, the junction kept 12 bases outside the gene matches. This CDR3 spans 17 amino acids. The CDR3 region is CASNTRTGLISNQPQHF. The CDR3 DNA follows: TGTGCCAGCAACACAAGGACAGGCCTTATTAGCAATCAGCCCCAGCATTTT.

This clone was observed once. The chain links TRBV4-3 to TRBJ2-1, with 8 nucleotides matching TRBD2. The CDR3 sequence is 15 residues long. J lost 7 bases, V lost 0 bases, and 5 bases had no gene match. Germline CDR1 and CDR2: LGHNA and YSLEER. CDR3 loop: CASSQDGGRLNEQFF. For the CDR3, the DNA is TGCGCCAGCAGCCAAGACGGCGGGAGGCTGAATGAGCAGTTCTTC.

The genes are TRBV5-1 and TRBJ1-1, with 7 bases matching TRBD1. The germline CDR1 and CDR2 sequences are SGHRS and YFSETQ. Losses at the gene ends were 1 base for V and 4 bases for J; bases not matched to a gene: 7. The CDR3 sequence is 15 residues long. CDR3 amino acids: CASSLYQGGSTEAFF. The CDR3, as DNA: TGCGCCAGCAGCTTGTACCAGGGGGGGAGCACTGAAGCTTTCTTT.